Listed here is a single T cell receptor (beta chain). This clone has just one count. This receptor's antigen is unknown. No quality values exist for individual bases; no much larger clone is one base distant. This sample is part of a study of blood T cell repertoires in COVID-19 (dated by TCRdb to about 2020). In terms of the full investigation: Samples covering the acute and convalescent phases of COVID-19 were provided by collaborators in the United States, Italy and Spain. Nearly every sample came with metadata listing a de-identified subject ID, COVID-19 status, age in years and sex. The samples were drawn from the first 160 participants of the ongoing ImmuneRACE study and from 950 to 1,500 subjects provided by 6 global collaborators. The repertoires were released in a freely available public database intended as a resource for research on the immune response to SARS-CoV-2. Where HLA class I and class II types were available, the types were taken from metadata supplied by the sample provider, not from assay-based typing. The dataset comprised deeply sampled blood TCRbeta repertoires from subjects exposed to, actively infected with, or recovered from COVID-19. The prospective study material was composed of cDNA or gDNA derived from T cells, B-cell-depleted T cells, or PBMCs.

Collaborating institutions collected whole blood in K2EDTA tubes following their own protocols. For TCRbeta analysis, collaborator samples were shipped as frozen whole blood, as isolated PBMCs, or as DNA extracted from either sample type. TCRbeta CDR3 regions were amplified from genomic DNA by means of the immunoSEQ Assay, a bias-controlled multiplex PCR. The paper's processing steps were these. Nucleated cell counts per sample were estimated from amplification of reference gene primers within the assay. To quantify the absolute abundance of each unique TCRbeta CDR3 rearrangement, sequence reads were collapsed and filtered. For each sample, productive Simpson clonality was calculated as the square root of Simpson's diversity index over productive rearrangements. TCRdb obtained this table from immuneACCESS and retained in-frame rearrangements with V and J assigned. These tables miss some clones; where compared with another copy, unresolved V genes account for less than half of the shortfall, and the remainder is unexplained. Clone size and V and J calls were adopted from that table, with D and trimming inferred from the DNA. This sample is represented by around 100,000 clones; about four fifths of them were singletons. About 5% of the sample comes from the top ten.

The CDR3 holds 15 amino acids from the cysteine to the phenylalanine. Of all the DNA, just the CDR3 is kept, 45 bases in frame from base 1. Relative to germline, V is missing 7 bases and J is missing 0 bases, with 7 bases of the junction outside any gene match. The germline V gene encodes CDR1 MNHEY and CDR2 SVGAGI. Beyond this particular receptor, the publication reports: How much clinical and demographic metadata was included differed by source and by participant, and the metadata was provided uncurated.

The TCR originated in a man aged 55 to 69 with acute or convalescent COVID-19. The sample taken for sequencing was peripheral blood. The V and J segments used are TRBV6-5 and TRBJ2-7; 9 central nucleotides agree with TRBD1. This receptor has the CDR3 CASTRGTGSSYEQYF. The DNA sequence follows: TGTGCCAGCACCCGAGGGACAGGGTCCTCCTACGAGCAGTACTTC.